This is a list of T cell receptor beta chains from one sample in a study of cytomegalovirus exposure and HLA in healthy donors. Using immunoSEQ multiplex PCR, the repertoire was profiled, and TCRdb retains in-frame clones only, with some absent. This sample has 95,000 to 150,000 clones, with roughly nine tenths found just once. Sequenced: PBMCs. All receptors derive from a woman aged 18-29 years in good health and CMV-seronegative. Each CDR3 is given with its conserved first and last residue. A D gene is named only where the DNA matches it firmly. Some rows mark clone size as missing; the rest say once, few, many or name a class of expanded clone.

clone_size: .
v_call: TRBV5-5
j_call: TRBJ2-2
d_call: .
cdr3_aa: CASSLQPGQNTGELFF
cdr3_nt: TGTGCCAGCAGCTTACAACCGGGACAGAACACCGGGGAGCTGTTTTTT

clone_size: .
v_call: TRBV2
j_call: TRBJ2-7
d_call: TRBD1
cdr3_aa: CASSQGQGESSYEQYF
cdr3_nt: TGTGCCAGCAGTCAAGGACAGGGGGAAAGCTCCTACGAGCAGTACTTC

clone_size: .
v_call: TRBV27
j_call: TRBJ2-1
d_call: .
cdr3_aa: CASSLSEGREQFF
cdr3_nt: TGTGCCAGCAGTCTATCGGAGGGTCGTGAGCAGTTCTTC

clone_size: .
v_call: TRBV29-1
j_call: TRBJ2-1
d_call: TRBD2
cdr3_aa: CGGASGRGWNEQFF
cdr3_nt: TGCGGGGGGGCTAGCGGGAGAGGATGGAATGAGCAGTTCTTC

clone_size: .
v_call: TRBV5-6
j_call: TRBJ1-5
d_call: TRBD1
cdr3_aa: CASSYKTGIGQPQHF
cdr3_nt: TGTGCCAGCAGCTACAAGACAGGGATCGGGCAGCCCCAGCATTTT

clone_size: .
v_call: TRBV6-1
j_call: TRBJ2-1
d_call: .
cdr3_aa: CASRDSAYNEQFF
cdr3_nt: TGTGCCAGTCGGGATTCGGCTTACAATGAGCAGTTCTTC

clone_size: few
v_call: TRBV10-2
j_call: TRBJ1-2
d_call: .
cdr3_aa: CASSRREQGYTF
cdr3_nt: TGCGCCAGCAGTAGAAGGGAGCAAGGCTACACCTTC

clone_size: .
v_call: TRBV9
j_call: TRBJ2-5
d_call: TRBD2
cdr3_aa: CASSVGASGSGETQYF
cdr3_nt: TGTGCCAGCAGCGTAGGTGCCAGCGGGAGCGGGGAGACCCAGTACTTC

clone_size: .
v_call: TRBV15
j_call: TRBJ2-7
d_call: .
cdr3_aa: CGEIRREGNEQYF
cdr3_nt: TGTGGAGAGATACGCAGGGAAGGGAACGAGCAGTACTTC

clone_size: .
v_call: TRBV2
j_call: TRBJ1-2
d_call: TRBD1
cdr3_aa: CASRLDRGLSYGYTF
cdr3_nt: TGTGCCAGCAGGTTAGACAGGGGGCTATCCTATGGCTACACCTTC

clone_size: .
v_call: TRBV29-1
j_call: TRBJ2-6
d_call: TRBD1
cdr3_aa: CSVGQGLSGANVLTF
cdr3_nt: TGCAGCGTGGGACAGGGACTTTCCGGGGCCAACGTCCTGACTTTC

clone_size: .
v_call: TRBV5-6
j_call: TRBJ2-1
d_call: .
cdr3_aa: CASSFLSGGYNEQFF
cdr3_nt: TGTGCCAGCAGCTTTCTGTCAGGGGGGTACAATGAGCAGTTCTTC

clone_size: .
v_call: TRBV27
j_call: TRBJ2-7
d_call: .
cdr3_aa: CASSLRGYGYEQYF
cdr3_nt: TGTGCCAGCAGTTTACGCGGCTACGGCTACGAGCAGTACTTC

clone_size: .
v_call: TRBV7-7
j_call: TRBJ2-1
d_call: TRBD2
cdr3_aa: CASSNKPGTSGSLNEQFF
cdr3_nt: TGTGCCAGCAGCAATAAACCCGGAACTAGCGGGAGTCTCAATGAGCAGTTCTTC

clone_size: .
v_call: TRBV28
j_call: TRBJ2-2
d_call: TRBD1
cdr3_aa: CATLLDRGVDTGELFF
cdr3_nt: TGTGCCACCCTCCTGGACAGGGGGGTGGACACCGGGGAGCTGTTTTTT

clone_size: .
v_call: TRBV7-2
j_call: TRBJ2-7
d_call: .
cdr3_aa: CASSPPATAIRGTQQYF
cdr3_nt: TGTGCCAGCAGCCCCCCGGCTACAGCCATACGTGGTACCCAGCAGTACTTC

clone_size: .
v_call: TRBV16
j_call: TRBJ1-5
d_call: .
cdr3_aa: CASSLEGGEQPQHF
cdr3_nt: TGTGCCAGCAGCCTCGAGGGCGGGGAACAGCCCCAGCATTTT

clone_size: once
v_call: TRBV11-2
j_call: TRBJ1-1
d_call: TRBD1
cdr3_aa: CASSTYTGGTEAFF
cdr3_nt: TGTGCCAGCAGCACATATACAGGGGGCACTGAAGCTTTCTTT

clone_size: .
v_call: TRBV6-5
j_call: TRBJ1-1
d_call: .
cdr3_aa: CASSYNPGGNTEAFF
cdr3_nt: TGTGCCAGCAGTTACAATCCGGGTGGGAACACTGAAGCTTTCTTT

clone_size: .
v_call: TRBV7-9
j_call: TRBJ2-3
d_call: .
cdr3_aa: CASSLGLVSASTDTQYF
cdr3_nt: TGTGCCAGCAGCTTAGGGTTGGTCAGTGCTAGCACAGATACGCAGTATTTT

clone_size: .
v_call: TRBV27
j_call: TRBJ1-5
d_call: .
cdr3_aa: CASSSDRLNQPQHF
cdr3_nt: TGTGCCAGCAGTTCCGACAGACTCAATCAGCCCCAGCATTTT

clone_size: .
v_call: TRBV28
j_call: TRBJ2-6
d_call: .
cdr3_aa: CASRLPTSSGANVLTF
cdr3_nt: TGTGCCAGCAGGCTCCCCACTAGCTCTGGGGCCAACGTCCTGACTTTC

clone_size: many
v_call: TRBV6-6
j_call: TRBJ1-6
d_call: TRBD1
cdr3_aa: CASSRGQDDGSPLHF
cdr3_nt: TGTGCCAGCAGCCGCGGACAGGACGATGGGTCACCCCTCCACTTT

clone_size: .
v_call: TRBV27
j_call: TRBJ2-5
d_call: TRBD2
cdr3_aa: CASSLRLAGAQETQYF
cdr3_nt: TGTGCCAGCAGTTTACGACTAGCGGGAGCTCAAGAGACCCAGTACTTC

clone_size: .
v_call: TRBV28
j_call: TRBJ2-7
d_call: .
cdr3_aa: CASSPGSPYEQYF
cdr3_nt: TGTGCCAGCAGCCCAGGTTCCCCCTACGAGCAGTACTTC

clone_size: once
v_call: TRBV6-1
j_call: TRBJ1-4
d_call: .
cdr3_aa: CASSERGGERGKLFF
cdr3_nt: TGTGCCAGCAGTGAAAGAGGGGGGGAGAGGGGGAAACTGTTTTTT

clone_size: .
v_call: TRBV5-1
j_call: TRBJ2-1
d_call: TRBD1
cdr3_aa: CASSLDPGQGGNEQFF
cdr3_nt: TGCGCCAGCAGCCTTGATCCGGGACAGGGGGGCAATGAGCAGTTCTTC

clone_size: .
v_call: TRBV6-6
j_call: TRBJ2-5
d_call: .
cdr3_aa: CASKDDSPYQETQYF
cdr3_nt: TGTGCCAGCAAGGATGACTCCCCGTACCAAGAGACCCAGTACTTC

clone_size: .
v_call: TRBV5-1
j_call: TRBJ1-1
d_call: TRBD1
cdr3_aa: CASSFTTGLNTEAFF
cdr3_nt: TGCGCCAGCAGCTTCACGACAGGGTTGAACACTGAAGCTTTCTTT

clone_size: .
v_call: TRBV19
j_call: TRBJ2-7
d_call: TRBD2
cdr3_aa: CASSIIAGGRTYEQYF
cdr3_nt: TGTGCCAGTAGTATCATAGCGGGAGGGCGAACCTACGAGCAGTACTTC

clone_size: few
v_call: TRBV6-4
j_call: TRBJ1-6
d_call: .
cdr3_aa: CASSDSGGTNNSPLHF
cdr3_nt: TGTGCCAGCAGTGACTCCGGGGGGACGAATAATTCACCCCTCCACTTT

clone_size: .
v_call: TRBV27
j_call: TRBJ2-3
d_call: TRBD1
cdr3_aa: CASSSGGGYSDTQYF
cdr3_nt: TGTGCCAGCAGTTCAGGGGGCGGCTATTCAGATACGCAGTATTTT

clone_size: .
v_call: TRBV7-9
j_call: TRBJ2-5
d_call: .
cdr3_aa: CASSPRLETQYF
cdr3_nt: TGTGCCAGCAGCCCCAGACTAGAGACCCAGTACTTC

clone_size: .
v_call: TRBV2
j_call: TRBJ1-5
d_call: TRBD1
cdr3_aa: CAGSTGGDQPQHF
cdr3_nt: TGTGCCGGATCGACAGGGGGCGATCAGCCCCAGCATTTT

clone_size: .
v_call: TRBV25-1
j_call: TRBJ2-2
d_call: .
cdr3_aa: CASSGGTAGELFF
cdr3_nt: TGTGCCAGCAGTGGTGGGACTGCCGGGGAGCTGTTTTTT

clone_size: .
v_call: TRBV6-5
j_call: TRBJ2-4
d_call: TRBD1
cdr3_aa: CANRTGASVIQYF
cdr3_nt: TGTGCCAACAGGACAGGGGCCTCGGTGATTCAGTACTTC

clone_size: .
v_call: TRBV28
j_call: TRBJ1-1
d_call: .
cdr3_aa: CASSSRPINTEAFF
cdr3_nt: TGTGCCAGCAGTTCTAGGCCAATTAACACTGAAGCTTTCTTT

clone_size: few
v_call: TRBV7-9
j_call: TRBJ1-5
d_call: TRBD1
cdr3_aa: CATGPGGTNQPQHF
cdr3_nt: TGTGCCACCGGGCCAGGGGGCACAAATCAGCCCCAGCATTTT

clone_size: once
v_call: TRBV29-1
j_call: TRBJ1-2
d_call: TRBD1
cdr3_aa: CSVQISLTGQGRGYTF
cdr3_nt: TGCAGCGTTCAAATCTCCCTCACTGGACAGGGAAGGGGCTACACCTTC

clone_size: many
v_call: TRBV7-6
j_call: TRBJ2-3
d_call: TRBD2
cdr3_aa: CASSWTSGGADTQYF
cdr3_nt: TGTGCCAGCAGCTGGACTAGCGGGGGGGCAGATACGCAGTATTTT

clone_size: once
v_call: TRBV28
j_call: TRBJ2-5
d_call: TRBD1
cdr3_aa: CASSFRDGTGETQYF
cdr3_nt: TGTGCCAGCAGTTTCCGAGACGGGACAGGGGAGACCCAGTACTTC

clone_size: .
v_call: TRBV28
j_call: TRBJ1-1
d_call: .
cdr3_aa: CASSFETEAFF
cdr3_nt: TGTGCCAGCAGTTTTGAGACTGAAGCTTTCTTT

clone_size: .
v_call: TRBV4-2
j_call: TRBJ2-1
d_call: TRBD2
cdr3_aa: CASSQAGGGEVNEQFF
cdr3_nt: TGTGCCAGCAGCCAAGCGGGCGGGGGTGAGGTAAATGAGCAGTTCTTC

clone_size: once
v_call: TRBV5-8
j_call: TRBJ1-2
d_call: .
cdr3_aa: CASVESGAAGYTF
cdr3_nt: TGTGCCAGCGTCGAGTCAGGGGCGGCCGGCTACACCTTC

clone_size: .
v_call: TRBV6-6
j_call: TRBJ1-4
d_call: TRBD1
cdr3_aa: CASSATGTGGTKLFF
cdr3_nt: TGTGCCAGCAGTGCAACCGGGACAGGGGGCACAAAACTGTTTTTT

clone_size: few
v_call: TRBV7-8
j_call: TRBJ1-5
d_call: .
cdr3_aa: CASSSQEDQPQHF
cdr3_nt: TGTGCCAGCAGCTCTCAGGAGGATCAGCCCCAGCATTTT

clone_size: .
v_call: TRBV4-1
j_call: TRBJ1-5
d_call: .
cdr3_aa: CASSQAGHYSNQPQHF
cdr3_nt: TGCGCCAGCAGCCAAGCTGGACATTATAGCAATCAGCCCCAGCATTTT

clone_size: .
v_call: TRBV6-5
j_call: TRBJ2-7
d_call: .
cdr3_aa: CASSYGVGRSYEQYF
cdr3_nt: TGTGCCAGCAGTTACGGCGTCGGGAGATCCTACGAGCAGTACTTC

clone_size: .
v_call: TRBV6-1
j_call: TRBJ1-5
d_call: .
cdr3_aa: CASGGQEYQPQHF
cdr3_nt: TGTGCCAGCGGAGGGCAGGAATATCAGCCCCAGCATTTT

clone_size: .
v_call: TRBV28
j_call: TRBJ2-1
d_call: TRBD2
cdr3_aa: CASITSLAGVSGEQFF
cdr3_nt: TGTGCCAGCATTACATCGCTAGCGGGAGTGTCGGGTGAGCAGTTCTTC

clone_size: .
v_call: TRBV28
j_call: TRBJ2-7
d_call: TRBD2
cdr3_aa: CASSNFGGDEQYF
cdr3_nt: TGTGCCAGCAGTAATTTTGGGGGGGACGAGCAGTACTTC

clone_size: .
v_call: TRBV6-5
j_call: TRBJ2-2
d_call: .
cdr3_aa: CASSRSPGSRGELFF
cdr3_nt: TGTGCCAGCAGTAGGAGCCCTGGGAGTCGCGGGGAGCTGTTTTTT

clone_size: .
v_call: TRBV27
j_call: TRBJ2-1
d_call: .
cdr3_aa: CASSSRVLSNEQFF
cdr3_nt: TGTGCCAGCAGCTCCCGGGTTTTGAGCAATGAGCAGTTCTTC

clone_size: once
v_call: TRBV2
j_call: TRBJ2-1
d_call: .
cdr3_aa: CASRAGDAFYEQFF
cdr3_nt: TGTGCCAGCAGGGCCGGAGACGCGTTCTATGAGCAGTTCTTC